Following are 26 T cell receptor beta chains from one sample sequenced in a study of CD8+CD57+ T cells in acquired aplastic anemia listed by TCRdb under 2018. Sequencer: Illumina HiSeq 2000. Genomic DNA served as template for TCR beta VDJ combination and CDR3 sequence profiling. TCRdb reanalyzed the raw reads on its own, using fastp at Q25 for trimming and MiXCR for clone calling, and kept in-frame beta chains. Each CDR3 protein appears once, grouped with its most common genes and DNA. A total of hundreds of thousands of distinct CDR3 sequences appear in this sample, more than 25% of them only once. 0.82% of the sample is taken by the ten largest. Flow cytometry had shown CD8+CD57+ cell expansion in the patients selected for sequencing. The sample taken for sequencing was sorted CD4+, CD8+, or CD8+CD57+ T cells (not recorded which) from PBMCs. These receptor sequences come from a human donor with aplastic anemia.

This clonotype showed up many times. This rearrangement joins TRBV7-9 to TRBJ1-6, with a tentative D call TRBD1 (5 bases). V was cut by 0 bases and J by 14 bases, with 11 bases left in between. Germline assignment: CDR1 SEHNR and CDR2 FQNEAQ (reference sequence). The CDR3 extends over 13 amino acids. CDR3 protein: CASSLAEGRALHF. The CDR3 region has the DNA TGTGCCAGCAGCTTAGCTGAGGGGAGGGCCCTCCACTTT.

V gene TRBV9 combines with J gene TRBJ2-3, with TRBD2 matching over 9 bases. CDR1 and CDR2 from the germline V gene are SGDLS and YYNGEE. Losses at the gene ends were 2 bases for V and 3 bases for J; bases not matched to a gene: 16. CDR3 size: 19 residues. The CDR3 nucleotides are TGTGCCAGCAGCGTTAGTCAAACTTGGCGGGGGGGCCGGACAGATACGCAGTATTTT. Amino acids: CASSVSQTWRGGRTDTQYF.

The V call is TRBV25-1, the J call TRBJ2-5, with 10 positions matching TRBD1. V lost 5 bases, J lost 5 bases, and 11 bases stayed unmatched. Germline V gene lookup returns CDR1 MGHDK and CDR2 SYGVNS. The CDR3 has 16 residues. This chain's CDR3 is CASSYLPGQGLETQYF. The CDR3 DNA reads TGTGCCAGCAGTTACCTCCCGGGACAGGGGTTGGAGACCCAGTACTTC.

The genes are TRBV7-4 and TRBJ2-7; 8 nucleotides agree with TRBD1. Germline CDR1 reads SGHVT; CDR2 reads SQSDAQ. Unmatched junction bases numbered 8, after V lost 5 bases and J lost 5 bases. The CDR3 runs 14 residues. CDR3 in amino acids: CASSRPQGDNEQYF. The CDR3 region has the DNA TGTGCCAGCAGCCGACCACAGGGGGATAACGAGCAGTACTTC.

This rearrangement joins TRBV4-2 to TRBJ2-6; D might be TRBD1 (6 bases). The V gene lost 0 bases and the J gene lost 2 bases, with 8 bases spanning the gap. Germline CDR1 and CDR2: LGHNA and YNFKEQ. The CDR3 totals 16 residues. CDR3 sequence (DNA): TGTGCCAGCAGCCAAGATACAGGGACTGGGGCCAACGTCCTGACTTTC. The encoded protein is CASSQDTGTGANVLTF.

The gene calls are TRBV5-1 and TRBJ2-3; a weak D match, TRBD2 (5 bases). The germline V gene encodes CDR1 SGHRS and CDR2 YFSETQ. V lost 3 bases, J lost 6 bases, and 14 bases lay in between. The CDR3 is 14 residues long. The CDR3 nucleotides are TGCGCCAGCAGCTCAAGAGGGCCCCTGGATACGCAGTATTTT. Protein: CASSSRGPLDTQYF.

This clonotype occurred many times. This chain links TRBV20-1 with TRBJ1-2; 10 nucleotides line up with TRBD1. Germline lookup yields CDR1 DFQATT and CDR2 SNEGSKA (reference sequence). After removal of 6 bases from V and 6 bases from J, the junction contained 7 bases not matched to a gene. The CDR3 loop spans 13 amino acids. The CDR3 DNA is TGCAGTGCAGGGGACAGGGGATTTGATGGCTACACCTTC. Translation gives CSAGDRGFDGYTF.

At least ten counts were recorded for this clonotype. The chain combines TRBV7-8 with TRBJ1-2; 8 nucleotides line up with TRBD1. J gave up 2 bases and V 5 bases, and 10 bases lay outside the gene matches. There are 16 residues in the CDR3. CDR1 is SGHVS, CDR2 FQNEAQ, per germline. The CDR3 sequence is CASSALRDRPNYGYTF. CDR3 DNA: TGTGCCAGCAGCGCGCTCCGGGACAGGCCCAACTATGGCTACACCTTC.

This clonotype was recorded many times. CDR3 sequence: CSAPRGAESGGYTF. As DNA, the CDR3 is TGCAGCGCCCCCCGGGGGGCTGAGTCCGGAGGCTACACCTTC. V and J are TRBV29-1 and TRBJ1-2; the D gene is possibly TRBD1 (6 bases). CDR3 length equals 14 residues. Germline CDR1 reads SQVTM; CDR2 reads ANQGSEA. The germline V and J ends were trimmed by 7 bases and 8 bases, with 23 bases remaining between them.

This clonotype was recorded many times. The chain recombines TRBV5-1 with TRBJ2-6; maybe TRBD1 (5 bases). Trimming left V 0 bases short and J 0 bases short, with 10 bases between. There are 17 residues in the CDR3. Germline V gene sequence: CDR1 SGHRS, CDR2 YFSETQ. The CDR3 loop is CASSLDRQYSGANVLTF. CDR3 nucleotides: TGCGCCAGCAGCTTGGACAGGCAGTACTCTGGGGCCAACGTCCTGACTTTC. The full variable domain, rest sourced from reference TRBV5-1 and TRBJ2-6, is KAGVTQTPRYLIKTRGQQVTLSCSPISGHRSVSWYQQTPGQGLQFLFEYFSETQRNKGNFPGRFSGRQFSNSRSEMNVSTLELGDSALYLCASSLDRQYSGANVLTFGAGSRLTVL.

The rearrangement joins TRBV7-7 to TRBJ2-5; D is perhaps TRBD2 (5 bases). The CDR3 totals 13 residues. CDR1 and CDR2 from the germline V gene are SSHAT and FNYEAQ (reference sequence). CDR3 DNA sequence: TGTGCTAGCGCGAGTCGGGGCCAAGAGACCCAGTACTTC. Protein product: CASASRGQETQYF.

The rearrangement links TRBV4-3 to TRBJ2-1, with D unclear. This CDR3 spans 16 amino acids. Germline V gene sequence: CDR1 LGHNA, CDR2 YSLEER. The germline V and J ends were trimmed by 0 bases and 6 bases, with 15 bases remaining between them. Here the CDR3 reads CASSQDGRPNINEQFF. The DNA of the CDR3 is TGCGCCAGCAGCCAAGATGGGCGTCCCAATATCAATGAGCAGTTCTTC.

This clonotype was detected ten times or more. V usage is TRBV20-1 and J usage is TRBJ1-6; D not certain. Trimming shortened V by 3 bases and J by 5 bases, and 8 bases separated the two germline ends. CDR1 and CDR2 from the germline V gene are DFQATT and SNEGSKA (reference sequence). The CDR3 is 13 residues long. CDR3 in amino acids: CSASDQHNSPLHF. DNA for the CDR3: TGCAGTGCTAGCGACCAGCATAATTCACCCCTCCACTTT.

The V and J genes are TRBV6-2 or TRBV6-3 and TRBJ2-3; D is unresolved. CDR1 and CDR2 from the germline V gene are MNHEY and SVGEGT. This CDR3 has 13 residues. With 7 bases removed from V and 5 bases from J, the gap between germline ends came to 13 bases. In DNA, the CDR3 is TGTGCCAGCAAGGAATCCTTTATAGATACGCAGTATTTT. It is translated as CASKESFIDTQYF.

The chain uses TRBV7-3 and TRBJ2-3; D gene uncertain. Trimming shortened V by 6 bases and J by 2 bases, and 15 bases separated the two germline ends. Germline CDR1 SGHTA, CDR2 FQGTGA. The length of the CDR3 is 15 residues. CDR3 amino acids: CASSRRLGPTDTQYF. Written as DNA, the CDR3 is TGTGCCAGCAGTAGACGGTTGGGCCCCACAGATACGCAGTATTTT.

The rearrangement links TRBV6-1 to TRBJ1-6; 9 bases map to TRBD1. CDR1 and CDR2 from the germline V gene are MNHNS and SASEGT. V was pared by 7 bases and J by 7 bases, with 5 bases of the junction left unmatched. This CDR3 is built from 14 residues. The CDR3 region has the DNA TGTGCCAGCATAATTGACAGGGGGAATTCACCCCTCCACTTT. Translated, it gives CASIIDRGNSPLHF.

This clonotype was counted a few times. This chain uses TRBV19 with TRBJ1-1; D not certain. This CDR3 region has 13 residues. Germline lookup yields CDR1 LNHDA and CDR2 SQIVND (reference sequence). Trimming shortened V by 2 bases and J by 2 bases, and 6 bases separated the two germline ends. The CDR3 loop is CASSIRLNTEAFF. The CDR3 DNA reads as TGTGCCAGTAGTATACGGCTAAACACTGAAGCTTTCTTT.

This rearrangement joins TRBV2 to TRBJ2-1; 10 bases fit TRBD2. Trimming took 8 bases from V and 7 from J; bases not matched to a gene: 11. The germline V gene encodes CDR1 SNHLY and CDR2 FYNNEI. The CDR3 sequence is 15 residues long. CDR3 residues: CASLGEAGGRNEQFF. The CDR3 DNA reads TGTGCCAGCCTCGGAGAAGCGGGGGGGCGGAATGAGCAGTTCTTC.

With regard to this clonotype: A much larger clone differs from this one at a single base, so this may be a read error. This sequence joins TRBV19 and TRBJ1-1; a weak D match, TRBD1 (5 bases). V was clipped by 6 bases and J by 4 bases, with 18 bases between them. The CDR3 extends over 15 amino acids. Per the germline V gene, CDR1 is LNHDA and CDR2 is SQIVND (reference sequence). The CDR3 spells CASRYHYLGGTEAFF. In DNA, the CDR3 is TGTGCCAGTAGATATCACTACTTGGGGGGCACTGAAGCTTTCTTT. The full variable domain, in which reference TRBV19 and TRBJ1-1 provide the parts outside the CDR3, is DGGITQSPKYLFRKEGQNVTLSCEQNLNHDAMYWYRQDPGQGLRLIYYSQIVNDFQKGDIAEGYSVSREKKESFPLTVTSAQKNPTAFYLCASRYHYLGGTEAFFGQGTRLTVV.

The chain employs TRBV7-3 and TRBJ2-3; D gene ambiguous. The CDR3 is made up of 12 amino acids. Germline lookup yields CDR1 SGHTA and CDR2 FQGTGA. The V and J ends lost 1 base and 5 bases respectively, with 4 bases between them. CDR3 nucleotides: TGTGCCAGCAGCTTAAAAGGAGATACGCAGTATTTT. Its translation is CASSLKGDTQYF.

The sample holds one count of this clonotype. Mismatch with germline at one junction end may stem from a read error. This chain links TRBV19 with TRBJ1-2, with 7 bases fitting TRBD1. Germline CDR1 LNHDA, CDR2 SQIVND (reference sequence). CDR3 length: 12 amino acids. CDR3 bases: TGTGCCTGGAGACAGGGCAGTCTGGGCTACGCCTTC. It codes for CAWRQGSLGYAF.

This clonotype has at least ten counts. This rearrangement joins TRBV20-1 to TRBJ2-7, with a weak D call TRBD2 (5 bases). From germline, CDR1 is DFQATT and CDR2 SNEGSKA (reference sequence). The CDR3 runs 12 residues. V lost 8 bases and J 2 bases, leaving 13 bases between the germline ends. CDR3 sequence reads: CSSASGPYEQYF. CDR3 DNA: TGCAGTTCGGCCAGCGGTCCCTACGAGCAGTACTTC.

The genes are TRBV7-3 and TRBJ2-3; D not resolved. CDR1 SGHTA and CDR2 FQGTGA come from the germline V gene. The ends were cut back, 0 bases at V and 5 bases at J, with 12 bases in the middle. The length of the CDR3 is 15 residues. This CDR3 reads CASSLTGPLVDTQYF. As DNA, the CDR3 is TGTGCCAGCAGCTTAACAGGGCCCCTAGTAGATACGCAGTATTTT.

Concerning this clonotype itself: A read error may account for a junction end that differs from germline. This chain links TRBV5-5 with TRBJ1-2; D is possibly TRBD1 (6 bases). The germline gives CDR1 SGHKS, CDR2 YYEKEE (reference sequence). The CDR3 runs 14 residues. The CDR3 spells CASGLRQGPFGYTF. For the CDR3, the DNA is TGTGCCAGCGGCTTGAGGCAGGGGCCGTTTGGCTACACCTTC.

This clonotype was observed at least ten times. V is TRBV20-1 and J is TRBJ2-7; a possible D gene is TRBD2 (5 bases). The germline V gene encodes CDR1 DFQATT and CDR2 SNEGSKA (reference sequence). The CDR3 contains 13 residues. The V gene lost 0 bases and the J gene lost 7 bases, with 13 bases spanning the gap. CDR3 sequence: CSARDPGRGEQYF. As DNA, the CDR3 is TGCAGTGCTAGAGATCCGGGAAGAGGAGAGCAGTACTTC.

This clonotype was seen at least ten times. V is TRBV7-3 and J is TRBJ1-2; tentatively, D is TRBD1 (5 bases). The germline gives CDR1 SGHTA, CDR2 FQGTGA. Trimming removed 5 bases at V and 0 bases at J, with 13 bases between. This CDR3 contains 15 residues. The CDR3 region has the DNA TGTGCCAGCAGCCCCGGGGCGGCTGCTAACTATGGCTACACCTTC. Translating gives CASSPGAAANYGYTF. Full variable domain (remainder filled in from reference TRBV7-3 and TRBJ1-2): GAGVSQTPSNKVTEKGKYVELRCDPISGHTALYWYRQSLGQGPEFLIYFQGTGAADDSGLPNDRFFAVRPEGSVSTLKIQRTERGDSAVYLCASSPGAAANYGYTFGSGTRLTVV.